This T cell receptor (beta chain) was identified during a study of shared clonotypes between healthy human individuals (dated by TCRdb to about 2020). With regard to the full study: A few men and a couple of women, aged 18 to 49 years, made up the cohort. Each donor's leukapheresis produced roughly between roughly 0.94 and 9.5 billion PBMCs. To increase sequencing depth and limit assay-specific biases, different laboratories used diverse techniques to prepare libraries and sequence TCR repertoires. To estimate repertoire size and how much clonotypes are shared between individuals, the study performed deep sequencing of blood TCR repertoires from a handful of healthy adults. For each donor, three plates each were used for CD4 naive and CD4 memory, two plates were used for CD8 naive, and one plate was used for CD8 memory. General conclusions and limits of the study: Compared with non-shared clonotypes, clonotypes shared by all four sorted-subset donors had higher generation probabilities. Sharing across a few donors was observed for about 4.8% of naive CD4, over 3% of naive CD8, about 2.3% of memory CD4, and roughly 0.4% of memory CD8 clonotypes. Because the study included only a small number of donors, the genetic and exposure-history diversity represented was limited. Sampling was limited to blood, and TCR repertoires in tissue likely differ from TCR repertoires in blood. Incomplete sequencing was indicated by rarefaction of sorted-subset datasets, despite the large sequencing depth. Pairwise subsampling indicated that sequencing depth was expected to affect the degree of clonotype sharing among donors. Naive subsets generally had larger estimated clonotype richness than memory subsets did.

The donors were healthy, HIV-negative adults with no recently reported acute infections or vaccinations. Only Caucasian adults living in Nashville, Tennessee, USA were represented among the donors. CD4+ T cells were enriched by magnetic negative selection, after which naive cells were positively selected on CD45RA and the negative fraction was taken as the memory subset. Blood was collected by leukapheresis, and PBMCs were isolated by Ficoll-Histopaque density gradient centrifugation and then cryopreserved in liquid nitrogen vapor phase. Analytical flow cytometry was used to check the purity and quantity of every magnetically sorted T cell population. Genomic DNA was isolated from every sorted fraction and measured by UV absorbance on a Nanodrop 2000c. V was cut back by 3 bases and J by 5 bases, leaving a gap of 11 bases between them. The germline V gene provides CDR1 SQVTM and CDR2 ANQGSEA. Taken from cysteine to phenylalanine, the CDR3 has 12 residues. Only CDR3 DNA remains: 36 bases, in frame from the first base.

TCR CDR3 regions were amplified from genomic DNA by multiplex PCR using the deep immunoSEQ assay. For each cell subset, the extracted genomic DNA was distributed evenly across all wells of several immunoSEQ 96-well plates, and each plate served as one replicate. Each replicate PCR for sorted subsets received around 200 ng genomic DNA, equal to roughly 33,000 T cell genomes. Purified libraries were measured with a Qubit 3.0 fluorometer, size-checked on a Bioanalyzer 2100, and measured again with the KAPA Library Quantification kit. Every immunoSEQ 96-well plate was sequenced on a dedicated single-read 150-cycle Illumina NextSeq 550 flow cell. The published analysis was carried out like this. Because the immunoSEQ output included only junctional sequences and no quality scores, the filtering could not be the same as the filtering used for full-length reads. Sequences were annotated with PyIR, a Python wrapper for IgBLAST v1.9, and V/J genes and CDR3 were assigned using IMGT germline references. Reads with weak V/J assignments (E-value above 1e-6), missing CDR3, stop codons, out-of-frame junctions, or ambiguous translated residues were removed. V3J clonotypes were defined as sequences sharing the same inferred V gene, J gene, and CDR3 amino acid sequence. Percentage overlap between repertoires was calculated by dividing the number of shared unique clonotypes by the size of the smaller repertoire. RTK rarefaction, the Chao1 estimator, and Recon v2.1 estimates of unobserved clonotypes were used to assess repertoire richness. For all TCRbeta clonotypes obtained by the gDNA method from a few donors, generation probabilities were computed with OLGA. The immuneACCESS repertoire file appears here via TCRdb, limited to in-frame rearrangements. These files lack a portion of the clones; in checked studies, under half of the deficit traces to unresolved V genes, and the cause of the others is not known. The D gene and trimming were derived from the DNA, and the V and J assignments and clone size from that table. The sample includes 1,500,000 or so clones, with roughly 96% observed a single time. The ten most abundant clones make up approximately 1.1% of the sample.

Concerning this clone itself: It has no known antigen specificity. No much larger clone exists at a distance of one base, and base qualities are not known.

This receptor was identified in a man aged 25 to 40 in good health. This sequence uses TRBV29-1 and TRBJ2-7; the D gene is perhaps TRBD1 or TRBD2, as each covers 5 bases. Sequenced input: naive CD4+ T cells sorted from blood. This specimen's cell subset or site label, per the study, means: CD45RA+ positively selected. The nucleotide sequence reads TGCAGCGTTGAGGGGGTTGGGGACGAGCAGTACTTC. Translated, this gives CSVEGVGDEQYF.